These T cell receptor beta chains were read from a single sample in a study of T cells in tumors after PD-1 blockade. Repertoires were generated with immunoSEQ multiplex PCR, while TCRdb's copy carries only in-frame clones and drops some. The table has more than 40,000 clones, 79% seen once. Sequencing used PBMCs, obtained before anti-PD-1 therapy. These TCRs come from a human donor with advanced basal cell or squamous cell carcinoma (not recorded which). Both conserved end residues are part of each CDR3. D genes are given only for firm matches. Rows may omit the clone size; those that give it use once, few, many or a size class.

D gene | J gene | clone size | V gene | CDR3 protein | CDR3 DNA
- | TRBJ2-2 | - | TRBV2 | CASVGTPSNTGELFF | TGTGCCAGCGTCGGGACTCCCTCGAACACCGGGGAGCTGTTTTTT
- | TRBJ2-5 | few | TRBV12-3/TRBV12-4 | CASSLFQDQTQYF | TGTGCCAGCAGTTTATTTCAAGACCAGACCCAGTACTTC
- | TRBJ1-2 | - | TRBV6-5 | CASSTFGYGYTF | TGTGCCAGCAGTACGTTCGGCTATGGCTACACCTTC
- | TRBJ1-2 | - | TRBV3-1/TRBV3-2 | CASSQDLSQAGGYTF | TGTGCCAGCAGCCAAGATCTATCCCAGGCAGGTGGCTACACCTTC
TRBD1 | TRBJ1-6 | - | TRBV6-5 | CASTIRDRVSPLHF | TGTGCCAGCACCATCCGGGACAGGGTTTCACCCCTCCACTTT
- | TRBJ2-3 | - | TRBV27 | CASSLLESNTQYF | TGTGCCAGCAGTTTACTTGAAAGCAATACGCAGTATTTT
- | TRBJ1-6 | - | TRBV4-2 | CASSFTGSNSPLHF | TGTGCCAGCAGTTTTACAGGGTCCAATTCACCCCTCCACTTT
- | TRBJ2-1 | - | TRBV25-1 | CASSDGLLYNEQFF | TGTGCCAGCAGTGACGGCCTACTATACAATGAGCAGTTCTTC
TRBD1 | TRBJ1-2 | many | TRBV14 | CASSPGPGQRKRYGYTF | TGTGCCAGCAGCCCGGGGCCGGGACAGAGGAAGCGCTATGGCTACACCTTC
- | TRBJ2-1 | - | TRBV12-3/TRBV12-4 | CASSSDSPEQFF | TGTGCCAGCAGCAGTGATTCTCCGGAGCAGTTCTTC
- | TRBJ1-5 | - | TRBV6-1 | CASSDITVNQPQHF | TGTGCCAGCAGTGACATTACAGTAAATCAGCCCCAGCATTTT
- | TRBJ1-4 | - | TRBV7-6 | CASSLEYRTNEKLFF | TGTGCCAGCAGCTTAGAATATAGAACTAATGAAAAACTGTTTTTT
- | TRBJ2-1 | - | TRBV2 | CASRGGHASYNEQFF | TGTGCCAGCAGAGGAGGACATGCCTCCTACAATGAGCAGTTCTTC
- | TRBJ1-1 | - | TRBV9 | CASSPPSEGVNTEAFF | TGTGCCAGCAGCCCCCCTTCCGAGGGAGTGAACACTGAAGCTTTCTTT
TRBD1 | TRBJ1-1 | - | TRBV10-3 | CAISTGDDTEAFF | TGTGCCATCAGTACAGGGGATGACACTGAAGCTTTCTTT
- | TRBJ1-6 | few | TRBV5-4 | CASSPTGARNSPLHF | TGTGCCAGCAGCCCCACGGGGGCTCGGAATTCACCCCTCCACTTT
TRBD2 | TRBJ2-2 | - | TRBV7-9 | CASSLGLAELNTGELFF | TGTGCCAGCAGCCTGGGGCTAGCGGAACTTAACACCGGGGAGCTGTTTTTT